Sequencing of this T cell receptor beta chain was carried out in a study of blood T cell repertoires in COVID-19 (dated by TCRdb to 2018 to 2021). Concerning the study at large: Collaborator samples came from the United States, Italy and Spain and covered acute and convalescent phases of COVID-19. The material from the prospective study consisted of cDNA or gDNA derived from T cells, B-cell-depleted T cells, or PBMCs. The dataset comprised deeply sampled blood TCRbeta repertoires from subjects exposed to, actively infected with, or recovered from COVID-19. The repertoires were released in a freely available public database meant as a resource for research on the immune response to SARS-CoV-2. Samples were obtained from the ongoing ImmuneRACE study (first 160 participants) and from roughly 1,300 subjects provided by 6 global collaborators. A de-identified subject ID, COVID-19 status, age in years and sex were almost always included in the sample metadata. Where available, HLA class I and class II types were taken from metadata supplied by the sample provider and were not determined by assay-based typing.

The study at large found these results: Clinical and demographic metadata were provided uncurated, with the amount varying by source and participant.

As to this clone: Its antigen remains undetermined. No qualities accompany the bases; no much larger clone lies one base away.

Trimming removed 8 bases from V and 1 base from J; the gene matches leave 4 bases unexplained. According to the germline V gene, CDR1 reads SNHLY and CDR2 reads FYNNEI. The CDR3, cysteine through phenylalanine, is 15 amino acids long. Only the CDR3 DNA stays, 45 bases, in frame from base 1. Whole blood was collected in K2EDTA tubes by collaborating institutions according to the institutions' own protocols. For TCRbeta analysis, collaborators shipped samples as frozen whole blood, isolated PBMCs, or DNA extracted from either of those sample types. TCRbeta CDR3 regions were amplified from genomic DNA by means of the immunoSEQ Assay, a bias-controlled multiplex PCR. Concerning the study's data processing: The number of nucleated cells in each sample was estimated from the amplification of reference gene primers within the assay. Sequence reads were collapsed and filtered to measure the absolute abundance of every unique TCRbeta CDR3 rearrangement. Productive Simpson clonality was computed per sample as the square root of Simpson's diversity index over productive rearrangements. The immuneACCESS repertoire file appears here via TCRdb, limited to in-frame rearrangements. These files lack a portion of the clones; in checked studies, under half of the deficit traces to unresolved V genes, and the cause of the others is not known. D and trimming come from the DNA, and the V and J calls and clone size come from that table. This sample comprises approximately 19,000 clones, roughly 90% of them detected only once. The ten largest clonotypes hold over 8.5% of the sample.

The sequence joins TRBV2 to TRBJ2-2; a stretch of 10 junction bases matches TRBD2. The sample was peripheral blood. This sequence originates from a human donor in a cohort sampled during active COVID-19. Here is the DNA: TGTGCCAGCTCCTCTAGCGGGGGGAACACCGGGGAGCTGTTTTTT. Its coded protein is CASSSSGGNTGELFF.